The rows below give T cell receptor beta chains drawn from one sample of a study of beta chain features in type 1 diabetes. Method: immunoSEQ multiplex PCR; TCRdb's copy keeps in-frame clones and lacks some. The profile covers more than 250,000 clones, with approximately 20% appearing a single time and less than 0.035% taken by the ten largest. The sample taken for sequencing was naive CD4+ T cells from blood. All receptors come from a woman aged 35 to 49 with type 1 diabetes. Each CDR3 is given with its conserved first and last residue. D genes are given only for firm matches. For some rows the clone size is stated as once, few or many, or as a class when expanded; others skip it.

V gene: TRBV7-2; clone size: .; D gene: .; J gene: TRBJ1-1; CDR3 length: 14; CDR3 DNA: TGTGCCAGCAGCTTAACAGGGATGAACACTGAAGCTTTCTTT; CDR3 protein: CASSLTGMNTEAFF
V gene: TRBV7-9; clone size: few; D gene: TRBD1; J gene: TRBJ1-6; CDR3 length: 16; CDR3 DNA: TGTGCCACCCGACAGGGGGAGAGCTCCTATAATTCACCCCTCCACTTT; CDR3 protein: CATRQGESSYNSPLHF
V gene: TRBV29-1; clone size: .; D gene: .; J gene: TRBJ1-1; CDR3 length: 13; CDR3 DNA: TGCAGCGTTGGCTTAGGGCCGGGGACTGAAGCTTTCTTT; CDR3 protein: CSVGLGPGTEAFF
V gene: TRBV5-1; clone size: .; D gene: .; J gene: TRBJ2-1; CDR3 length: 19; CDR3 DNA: TGCGCCAGCAGCTTGGCCGGCCACTCCGGCCGGGACTCCTACAATGAGCAGTTCTTC; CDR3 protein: CASSLAGHSGRDSYNEQFF
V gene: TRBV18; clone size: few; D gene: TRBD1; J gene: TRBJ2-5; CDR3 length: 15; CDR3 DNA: TGTGCCAGCTCACCGATGGGGACAGGCGAAGAGACCCAGTACTTC; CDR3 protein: CASSPMGTGEETQYF
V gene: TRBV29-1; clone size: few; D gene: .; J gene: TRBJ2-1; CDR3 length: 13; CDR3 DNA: TGCAGCGTGGACAGAAACTCCTACAATGAGCAGTTCTTC; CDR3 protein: CSVDRNSYNEQFF
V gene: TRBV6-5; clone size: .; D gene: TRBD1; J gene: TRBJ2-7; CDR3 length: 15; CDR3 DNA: TGTGCCAGCAGTTCTGGGACAGGGAGCTCCTACGAGCAGTACTTC; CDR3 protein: CASSSGTGSSYEQYF
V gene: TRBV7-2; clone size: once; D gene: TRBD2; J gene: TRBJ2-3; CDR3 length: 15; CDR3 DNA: TGTGCCAGCAGCTTAGGTCGGACTAGCGGGGTTGCGCAGTATTTT; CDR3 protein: CASSLGRTSGVAQYF
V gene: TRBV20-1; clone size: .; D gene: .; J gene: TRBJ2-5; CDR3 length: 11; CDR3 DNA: TGCAGTGCTAGAACGGGAGAGACCCAGTACTTC; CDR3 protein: CSARTGETQYF
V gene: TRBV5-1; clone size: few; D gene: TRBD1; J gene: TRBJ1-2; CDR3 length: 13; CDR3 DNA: TGCGCCAGCAGCTACCACAGGGGTGATGGCTACACCTTC; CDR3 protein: CASSYHRGDGYTF
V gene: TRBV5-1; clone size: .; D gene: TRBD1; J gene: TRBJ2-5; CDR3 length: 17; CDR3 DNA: TGCGCCAGCAGCTCGCGGCCGGACAGGGGTGGTAGGGAGACCCAGTACTTC; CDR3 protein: CASSSRPDRGGRETQYF
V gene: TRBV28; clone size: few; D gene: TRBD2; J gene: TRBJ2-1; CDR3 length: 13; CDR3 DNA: TGTGCCAGCACGGGCGGGAGTCACAATGAGCAGTTCTTC; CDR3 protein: CASTGGSHNEQFF
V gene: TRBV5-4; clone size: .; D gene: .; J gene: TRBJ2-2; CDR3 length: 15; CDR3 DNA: TGTGCCAGCAGCAACGGGGGACTCGGAACCGGGGAGCTGTTTTTT; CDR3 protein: CASSNGGLGTGELFF
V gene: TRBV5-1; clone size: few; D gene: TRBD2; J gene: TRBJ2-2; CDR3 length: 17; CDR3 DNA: TGCGCCAGCAGCTTGGCGCTTCCGGGACTAGGCGTAAGGGAGCTGTTTTTT; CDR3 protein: CASSLALPGLGVRELFF
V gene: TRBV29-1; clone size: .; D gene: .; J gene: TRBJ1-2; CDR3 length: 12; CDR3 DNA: TGCAGCGTTGAAGCGGGGGGACATGGCTACACCTTC; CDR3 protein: CSVEAGGHGYTF
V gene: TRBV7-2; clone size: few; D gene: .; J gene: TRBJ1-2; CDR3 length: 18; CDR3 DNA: TGTGCCAGCAGCTCGAGACCAGGGGAGCGATGGGGGCTCTATGGCTACACCTTC; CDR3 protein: CASSSRPGERWGLYGYTF
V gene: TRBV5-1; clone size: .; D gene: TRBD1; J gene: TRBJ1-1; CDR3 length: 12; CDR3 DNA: TGCGCCAGCGGCACAGGGGATTCTGAAGCTTTCTTT; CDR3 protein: CASGTGDSEAFF
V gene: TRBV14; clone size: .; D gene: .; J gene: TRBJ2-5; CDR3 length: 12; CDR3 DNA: TGTGCCAGCAGCCAAGTGGCAGAGACCCAGTACTTC; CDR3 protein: CASSQVAETQYF
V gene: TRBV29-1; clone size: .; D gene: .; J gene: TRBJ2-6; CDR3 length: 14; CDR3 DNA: TGCAGCGTTGAACAGGGGAACGGGGCCAACGTCCTGACTTTC; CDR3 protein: CSVEQGNGANVLTF
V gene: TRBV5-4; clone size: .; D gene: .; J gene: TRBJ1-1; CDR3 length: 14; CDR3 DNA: TGTGCCAGCAGTTCTCAGGGGCCGAACACTGAAGCTTTCTTT; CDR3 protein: CASSSQGPNTEAFF
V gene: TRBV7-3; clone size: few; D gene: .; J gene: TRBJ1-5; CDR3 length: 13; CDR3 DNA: TGTGCCAGCAGCGCCGGAGGGGATCAGCCCCAGCATTTT; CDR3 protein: CASSAGGDQPQHF
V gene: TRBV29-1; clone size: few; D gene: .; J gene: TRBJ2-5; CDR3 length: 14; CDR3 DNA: TGCAGCGCCAAACCACAGCTGCTACAAGAGACCCAGTACTTC; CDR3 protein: CSAKPQLLQETQYF
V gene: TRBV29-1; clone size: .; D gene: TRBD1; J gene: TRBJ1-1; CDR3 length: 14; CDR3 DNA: TGCAGCGTTCTGGGACAGTACATGAACACTGAAGCTTTCTTT; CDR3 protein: CSVLGQYMNTEAFF
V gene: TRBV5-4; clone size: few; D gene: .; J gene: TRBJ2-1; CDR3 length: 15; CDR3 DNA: TGTGCCAGCAGCTTGGATCAGGGCTCCTACAATGAGCAGTTCTTC; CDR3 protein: CASSLDQGSYNEQFF
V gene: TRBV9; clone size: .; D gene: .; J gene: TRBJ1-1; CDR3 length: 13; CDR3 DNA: TGTGCCAGCAGCTCAGGAGGGAACACTGAAGCTTTCTTT; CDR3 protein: CASSSGGNTEAFF
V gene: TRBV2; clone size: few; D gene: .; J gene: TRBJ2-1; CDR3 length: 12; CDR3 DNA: TGTGCCAGCAGTGAAAAGCTATTCGAGCAGTTCTTC; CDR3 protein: CASSEKLFEQFF
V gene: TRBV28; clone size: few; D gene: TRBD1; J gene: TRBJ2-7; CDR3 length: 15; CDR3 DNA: TGTGCCAGCAGGTCTGGGTTGGACAGGGTTAACGAGCAGTACTTC; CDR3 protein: CASRSGLDRVNEQYF
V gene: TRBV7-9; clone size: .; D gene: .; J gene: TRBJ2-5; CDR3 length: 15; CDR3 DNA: TGTGCCAGCAGCTTAGTACAGACATACCAAGAGACCCAGTACTTC; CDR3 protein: CASSLVQTYQETQYF
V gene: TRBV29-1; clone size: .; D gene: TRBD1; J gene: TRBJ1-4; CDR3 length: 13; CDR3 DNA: TGCAGCGTTGTAGGGGGCGGAGGTGAAAAACTGTTTTTT; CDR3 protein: CSVVGGGGEKLFF
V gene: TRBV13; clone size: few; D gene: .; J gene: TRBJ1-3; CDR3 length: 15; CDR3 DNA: TGTGCCAGCAGCTTCGTCGACTCGGCTGGAAACACCATATATTTT; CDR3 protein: CASSFVDSAGNTIYF
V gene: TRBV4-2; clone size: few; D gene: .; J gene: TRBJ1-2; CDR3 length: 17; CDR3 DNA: TGTGCCAGCAGCCATGACATACCGGGAGGGTCTGGGGATGGCTACACCTTC; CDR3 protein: CASSHDIPGGSGDGYTF
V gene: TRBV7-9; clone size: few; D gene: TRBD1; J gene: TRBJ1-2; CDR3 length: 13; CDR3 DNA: TGTGCCAGCAGCTTGACAGGGGGCTATGGCTACACCTTC; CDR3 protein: CASSLTGGYGYTF
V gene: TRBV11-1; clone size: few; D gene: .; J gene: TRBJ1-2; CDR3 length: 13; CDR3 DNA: TGTGCCAGCAGCTTAAGGACTGACTATGGCTACACCTTC; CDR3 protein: CASSLRTDYGYTF
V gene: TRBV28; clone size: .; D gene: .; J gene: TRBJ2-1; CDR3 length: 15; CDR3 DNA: TGTGCCAGCAGTAGGGACACCAACTCCTACAATGAGCAGTTCTTC; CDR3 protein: CASSRDTNSYNEQFF
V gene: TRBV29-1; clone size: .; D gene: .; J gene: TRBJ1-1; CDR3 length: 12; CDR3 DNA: TGCAGCGTTGGTGCCGGGGGCACTGAAGCTTTCTTT; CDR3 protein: CSVGAGGTEAFF
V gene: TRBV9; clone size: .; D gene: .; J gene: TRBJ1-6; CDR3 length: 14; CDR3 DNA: TGTGCCAGCAGCGTAGATAGCAAGGCCTCACCCCTCCACTTT; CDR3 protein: CASSVDSKASPLHF
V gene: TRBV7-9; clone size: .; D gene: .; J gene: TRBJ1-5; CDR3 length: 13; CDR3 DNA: TGTGCCAGCAGCTTAGACAGGAATCAGCCCCAGCATTTT; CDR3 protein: CASSLDRNQPQHF
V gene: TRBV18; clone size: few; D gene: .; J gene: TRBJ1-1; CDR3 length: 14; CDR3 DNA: TGTGCCAGCTCACCGGGACATCTGAACACTGAAGCTTTCTTT; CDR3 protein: CASSPGHLNTEAFF
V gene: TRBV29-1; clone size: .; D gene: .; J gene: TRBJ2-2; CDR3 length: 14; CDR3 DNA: TGCAGCGTGGTCGGTACCGGGGAGGCCGGGGAGCTGTTTTTT; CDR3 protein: CSVVGTGEAGELFF
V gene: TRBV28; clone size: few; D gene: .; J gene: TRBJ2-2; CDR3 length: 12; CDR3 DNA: TGTGCCAGCAGTTTTCCTACCGGGGAGCTGTTTTTT; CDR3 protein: CASSFPTGELFF
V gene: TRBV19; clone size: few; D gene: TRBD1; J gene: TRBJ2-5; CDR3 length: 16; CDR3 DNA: TGTGCCAGTAGTCCTCCGGGACAGGGGCTTCAAGAGACCCAGTACTTC; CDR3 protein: CASSPPGQGLQETQYF
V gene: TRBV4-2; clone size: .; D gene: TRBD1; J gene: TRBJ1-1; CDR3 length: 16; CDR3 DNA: TGTGCCAGCAGCCAGGCGACAGGGCTGATGAACACTGAAGCTTTCTTT; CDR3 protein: CASSQATGLMNTEAFF
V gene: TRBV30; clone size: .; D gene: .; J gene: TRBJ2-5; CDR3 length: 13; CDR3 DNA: TGTGCCTGGGACCAGAGGAACCAAGAGACCCAGTACTTC; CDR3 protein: CAWDQRNQETQYF
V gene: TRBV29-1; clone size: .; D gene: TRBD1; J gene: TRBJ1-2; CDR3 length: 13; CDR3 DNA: TGCAGCGTTGAACGCACAGGGGGCCGAGGGTGCACCTTC; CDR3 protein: CSVERTGGRGCTF
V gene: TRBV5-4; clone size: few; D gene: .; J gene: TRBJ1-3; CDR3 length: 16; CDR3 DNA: TGTGCCAGCAGCTTTGACGGACACAACTCTGGAAACACCATATATTTT; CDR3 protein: CASSFDGHNSGNTIYF
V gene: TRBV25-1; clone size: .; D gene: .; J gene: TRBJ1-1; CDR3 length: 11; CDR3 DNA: TGTGCCAGCAGTGCACAGTTCAGAGCTTTCTTT; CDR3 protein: CASSAQFRAFF
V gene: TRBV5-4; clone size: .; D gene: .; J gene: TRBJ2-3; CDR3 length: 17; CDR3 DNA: TGTGCCAGCAGCTCCCCCCCGGGCGGAGGATACACAGATACGCAGTATTTT; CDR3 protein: CASSSPPGGGYTDTQYF
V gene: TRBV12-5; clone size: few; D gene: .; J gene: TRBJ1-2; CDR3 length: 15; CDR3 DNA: TGTGCTAGTGGTTTGAGTCGCGGGGCTAACTATGGCTACACCTTC; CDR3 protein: CASGLSRGANYGYTF
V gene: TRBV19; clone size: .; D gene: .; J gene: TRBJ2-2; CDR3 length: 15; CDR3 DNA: TGTGCCAGTAGTATAGCGGCGGGGAACACCGGGGAGCTGTTTTTT; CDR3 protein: CASSIAAGNTGELFF
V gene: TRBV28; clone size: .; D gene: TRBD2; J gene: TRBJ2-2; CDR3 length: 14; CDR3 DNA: TGTGCCAGCAGCCCCGGGAGGAGAAGTGGGGAGCTGTTTTTT; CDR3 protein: CASSPGRRSGELFF
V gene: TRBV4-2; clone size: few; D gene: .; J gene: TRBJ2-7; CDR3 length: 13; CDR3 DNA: TGTGCCAGCAGCACAGGACAGACTTACGAGCAGTACTTC; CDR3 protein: CASSTGQTYEQYF
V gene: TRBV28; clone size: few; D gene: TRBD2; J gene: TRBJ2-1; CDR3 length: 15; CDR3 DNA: TGTGCCAGCAGATCGGGACTAGCGGGAGAGGGTGAGCAGTTCTTC; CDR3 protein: CASRSGLAGEGEQFF
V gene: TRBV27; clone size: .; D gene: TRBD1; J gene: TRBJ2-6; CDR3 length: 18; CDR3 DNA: TGTGCCAGCAGACCTTGGGGACAGGGGATCTCTGGGGCCAACGTCCTGACTTTC; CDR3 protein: CASRPWGQGISGANVLTF
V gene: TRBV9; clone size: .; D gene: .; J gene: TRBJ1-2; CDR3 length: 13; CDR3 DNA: TGTGCCAGCAGCGCCAGCAGGGGAGAGGGCTACACCTTC; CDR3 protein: CASSASRGEGYTF
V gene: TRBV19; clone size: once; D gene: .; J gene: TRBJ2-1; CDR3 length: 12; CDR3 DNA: TGTGCCAGCTACAGCTCCTACAATGAGCAGTTCTTC; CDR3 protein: CASYSSYNEQFF
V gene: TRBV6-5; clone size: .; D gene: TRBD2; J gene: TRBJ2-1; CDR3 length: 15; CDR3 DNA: TGTGCCAGCAGTTCCGGACTAGCTTCCTACAATGAGCAGTTCTTC; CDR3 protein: CASSSGLASYNEQFF
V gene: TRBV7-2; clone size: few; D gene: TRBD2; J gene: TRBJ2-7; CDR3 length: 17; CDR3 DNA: TGTGCCAGCAGCCATTCAGGGACTACCCTTCCCTCCTACGAGCAGTACTTC; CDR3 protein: CASSHSGTTLPSYEQYF